The 14 T cell receptor beta chains below come from one sample, sequenced in a study of post-analysis software for immune sequencing data. Study-wide results and caveats: Patients used roughly five TRBV segments, including TRBV5-6, TRBV5-1 and TRBV20-1, more often than controls.

The TCR beta cDNA libraries contained unique molecular identifiers. TCRdb re-analysed the PCR reads in MiXCR, keeping a single row per CDR3 protein. The table includes 600,000 to 750,000 distinct CDR3 sequences, 55% to 70% detected once. These receptors have no known antigen. The sequenced sample consisted of blood. All receptors come from a girl aged 2 to 10 with multiple sclerosis.

In its sample, this clonotype was seen a few times. The chain employs TRBV12-3 or TRBV12-4 and TRBJ2-3; the D gene is possibly TRBD1 (5 bases). The CDR3 loop spans 15 amino acids. V was pared by 3 bases and J by 2 bases, with 12 bases between. This CDR3 is CASSFRMDNTDTQYF. CDR3 DNA: TGTGCCAGCAGTTTTCGGATGGACAACACAGATACGCAGTATTTT.

The genes are TRBV7-7 and TRBJ2-5; D is undetermined. The CDR3 sequence is 15 residues long. Germline V CDR1 and CDR2: SSHAT, FNYEAQ (reference sequence). Trimming cost V 2 bases and J 2 bases, with 12 bases left between them. The chain's CDR3 is CASSLKGRSQETQYF. CDR3 sequence (DNA): TGTGCCAGCAGCTTAAAGGGCAGGAGTCAAGAGACCCAGTACTTC.

This rearrangement joins TRBV5-1 to TRBJ2-1, with TRBD2 matching over 9 bases. The CDR3 has 13 residues. Germline values: CDR1 SGHRS, CDR2 YFSETQ. V shed 5 bases, J shed 7 bases, and the junction held 4 bases outside the gene matches. In DNA form, the CDR3 reads TGCGCCAGCAGTGGACTAGCGTGGAATGAGCAGTTCTTC. Translated: CASSGLAWNEQFF. Filled out from reference TRBV5-1 and TRBJ2-1, the complete variable domain reads KAGVTQTPRYLIKTRGQQVTLSCSPISGHRSVSWYQQTPGQGLQFLFEYFSETQRNKGNFPGRFSGRQFSNSRSEMNVSTLELGDSALYLCASSGLAWNEQFFGPGTRLTVL.

This sequence joins TRBV6-5 and TRBJ2-7, with a tentative D call TRBD1 (6 bases). Trimming took off 0 bases at V and 5 bases at J, with 11 bases between the two ends. Germline lookup yields CDR1 MNHEY and CDR2 SVGAGI. The CDR3 covers 14 residues. The CDR3, as DNA: TGTGCCAGCAGTTACTCTGGGGGCATCGACGAGCAGTACTTC. Translating gives CASSYSGGIDEQYF.

This clonotype was recorded only once. The rearrangement links TRBV5-6 to TRBJ2-7; 10 nucleotides agree with TRBD1. This CDR3 is built from 15 residues. J lost 2 bases, V lost 2 bases, and 4 bases had no gene match. Germline V gene sequence: CDR1 SGHDT, CDR2 YYEEEE. Here the CDR3 DNA reads TGTGCCAGCAGCTTCCGGGGACAGGGGCCCTACGAGCAGTACTTC. This gives the protein CASSFRGQGPYEQYF.

The chain employs TRBV11-2 and TRBJ2-5; a possible D gene is TRBD2 (5 bases). Trimming shortened V by 8 bases and J by 2 bases, and 21 bases separated the two germline ends. There are 16 residues in the CDR3. From germline, CDR1 is SGHAT and CDR2 FQNNGV. CDR3 DNA sequence: TGTGCCAGCGGATTAACTGTGCGAGGGCCTCAAGAGACCCAGTACTTC. Translating it yields CASGLTVRGPQETQYF.

V usage is TRBV12-3 or TRBV12-4 and J usage is TRBJ1-1, with a weak D call TRBD1 (5 bases). Trimming took off 2 bases at V and 1 base at J, with 11 bases between the two ends. The CDR3 covers 15 residues. The CDR3, as DNA: TGTGCCAGCAGTTTACCCCGTGGGGCGAACACTGAAGCTTTCTTT. Translating gives CASSLPRGANTEAFF.

V usage is TRBV12-3 or TRBV12-4 and J usage is TRBJ1-2; D gene ambiguous. The CDR3 is 14 residues long. Trimming took off 3 bases at V and 6 bases at J, with 14 bases between the two ends. The CDR3 DNA reads as TGTGCCAGCAGTTTCGGGCGTCGGCAGAATGGCTACACCTTC. Translated: CASSFGRRQNGYTF.

CDR3 region: CSARGSINMPSGGSSYNEQFF. The CDR3 DNA is TGCAGTGCTAGAGGCTCGATTAATATGCCTAGCGGGGGAAGCTCCTACAATGAGCAGTTCTTC. J is TRBJ2-1 and V is TRBV20-1; 10 bases map to TRBD2. The CDR3 consists of 21 residues. In germline, CDR1 is DFQATT, CDR2 SNEGSKA (reference sequence). After removal of 1 base from V and 0 bases from J, the junction contained 18 bases not matched to a gene.

This chain joins TRBV4-1 and TRBJ2-5; the match to TRBD1 covers 10 bases. The V gene's germline CDR1 is MGHRA and CDR2 YSYEKL. This CDR3 contains 14 residues. The junction had 7 bases not matched to a gene; V was cut back by 8 bases and J by 4 bases. The chain's CDR3 is CASAPTGGRETQYF. The CDR3 DNA reads TGCGCCAGCGCCCCGACAGGGGGCAGAGAGACCCAGTACTTC.

The CDR3 loop is CASSLEAGVQGYTF. The CDR3 nucleotides are TGCGCCAGCAGCTTGGAAGCAGGGGTCCAGGGCTACACCTTC. The chain carries TRBV5-1 and TRBJ1-2; perhaps TRBD1 as D (6 bases). Germline V gene sequence: CDR1 SGHRS, CDR2 YFSETQ. The V end lost 0 bases, the J end lost 8 bases, and 14 bases lay between the germline ends. CDR3 length equals 14 residues.

The chain uses TRBV6-2 or TRBV6-3 and TRBJ1-5; D call uncertain. The CDR3 contains 15 residues. The germline V gene has CDR1 MNHEY and CDR2 SVGEGT. V dropped 2 bases and J dropped 1 base, with 9 bases sitting between them. CDR3 residues: CASSYGVISNQPQHF. In DNA, the CDR3 is TGTGCCAGCAGTTACGGGGTTATAAGCAATCAGCCCCAGCATTTT.

The chain couples TRBV11-2 to TRBJ2-5; no reliable D call. The J call may be in error: the DNA end matches TRBJ2-7 better. CDR1 and CDR2 from the germline V gene are SGHAT and FQNNGV. The CDR3 length is 12 residues. The CDR3: CASSSHTNEQYF. As DNA, the CDR3 is TGTGCCAGCAGCTCCCACACCAACGAGCAGTACTTC.

The gene calls are TRBV6-4 and TRBJ2-6; the D gene is possibly TRBD1 (5 bases). Between the trimmed V and J ends, which lost 2 bases and 0 bases, there was a span of 5 bases. Germline V lookup: CDR1 MRHNA, CDR2 SNTAGT. CDR3 size: 15 residues. In DNA form, the CDR3 reads TGTGCCAGCAGTGACAGGGGCTCTGGGGCCAACGTCCTGACTTTC. This gives the protein CASSDRGSGANVLTF.